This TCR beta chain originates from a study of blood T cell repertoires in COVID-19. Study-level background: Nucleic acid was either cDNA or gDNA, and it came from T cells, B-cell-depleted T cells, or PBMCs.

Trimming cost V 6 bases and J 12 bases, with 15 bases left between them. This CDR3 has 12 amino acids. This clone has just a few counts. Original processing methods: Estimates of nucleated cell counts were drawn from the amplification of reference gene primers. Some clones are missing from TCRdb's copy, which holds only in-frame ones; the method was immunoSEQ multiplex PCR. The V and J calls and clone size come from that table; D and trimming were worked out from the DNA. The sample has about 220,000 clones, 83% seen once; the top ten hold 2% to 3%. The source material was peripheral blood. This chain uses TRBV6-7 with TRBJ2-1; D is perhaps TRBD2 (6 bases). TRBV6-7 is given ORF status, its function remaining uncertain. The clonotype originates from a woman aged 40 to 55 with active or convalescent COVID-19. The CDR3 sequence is CASSRRLEGQFF. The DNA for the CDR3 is TGTGCCAGCAGCCGTCGACTAGAAGGGCAGTTCTTC.